The 28 T cell receptor beta chains in this list originate from one sample, sequenced in a study of graft-versus-host responses after intestinal transplantation (dated by TCRdb to the early 2020s). Interpreted using the paper, the time point label stands for: cells obtained before transplantation from donor or recipient. Library creation used the immunoSEQ multiplex PCR assay. Entries here come from immuneACCESS through TCRdb and include only in-frame sequences with V and J called. Some clones fail to appear in such tables; in the studies checked, an unresolved V gene covers under half of the shortfall, and the cause of the remainder is unknown. The sample contains over 100,000 clones, about 93% of them found a single time. About 0.11% of the sample lies in the top ten. Antigen specificity for these receptors is unknown. Sequencing used unstimulated CD4+ T cells sorted from spleen or lymph node cells, obtained before intestinal transplant. Receptor source: a human donor who received an intestinal transplant.

In the case of this clone: Because the CDR3's place on the DNA is in doubt, the DNA is left out and the CDR3 is given as listed by TCRdb. This chain connects TRBV21-1 to TRBJ1-4; the D call TRBD1 from the table was never checked on the DNA. TRBV21-1 is flagged as a pseudogene. 17 amino acids form the CDR3, both terminal residues included. The CDR3 here is CASSKVGQGALFEKLFF.

V is TRBV7-2 and J is TRBJ2-7, with 11 bases lining up with TRBD2. Germline V CDR1 and CDR2: SGHTA, FQGNSA. After removal of 0 bases from V and 4 bases from J, the junction contained 5 bases not matched to a gene. This CDR3 comprises 16 residues. The CDR3 reads CASSLARGTSGYEQYF. The CDR3 coding sequence is TGTGCCAGCAGCTTAGCTCGCGGGACTAGCGGATACGAGCAGTACTTC.

The rearrangement links TRBV2 to TRBJ2-3; TRBD2 aligns across 9 bases. V trimming: 6 bases; J trimming: 4 bases; junction bases outside the gene matches: 23. This CDR3 contains 20 residues. CDR1 SNHLY and CDR2 FYNNEI come from the germline V gene. CDR3 in DNA: TGTGCCAGCAGGTCACCCCCCTTAGCGGGAGCCCCCCCTCGACCAGATACGCAGTATTTT. As protein: CASRSPPLAGAPPRPDTQYF.

The J gene is TRBJ2-4, the V gene TRBV6-6, with TRBD2 as a possible D gene (5 bases). V was clipped by 0 bases and J by 9 bases, with 18 bases between them. The CDR3 extends over 16 amino acids. Per the germline V gene, CDR1 is MNHNY and CDR2 is SVGAGI (reference sequence). The CDR3 loop is CASSYSYGRGGGIQYF. The CDR3, as DNA: TGTGCCAGCAGTTACTCGTACGGTAGAGGAGGCGGCATTCAGTACTTC.

This chain links TRBV10-3 with TRBJ1-2, with 9 bases identical to TRBD1. The V segment lost 8 bases and the J segment 4 bases; nucleotides outside the gene matches: 17. Germline V CDR1 and CDR2: ENHRY, SYGVKD. This CDR3 is built from 17 residues. The CDR3 DNA sequence: TGTGCCATCCGATCGGACAGGGGAGTAGGGGGGGGCTATGGCTACACCTTC. This translates into CAIRSDRGVGGGYGYTF.

This chain joins TRBV7-3 and TRBJ2-5; tentative D call: TRBD1 (6 bases). CDR1 SGHTA and CDR2 FQGTGA come from the germline V gene. This CDR3 contains 14 residues. V lost 0 bases, J lost 7 bases, and 12 bases lay in between. CDR3 bases: TGTGCCAGCAGCTTAACTGGGACAAAGGCGACCCAGTACTTC. It yields the protein CASSLTGTKATQYF.

The chain has TRBV25-1 and TRBJ1-1, with D possibly TRBD1 on 6 matching bases. The CDR3 is 14 residues long. Per the germline V gene, CDR1 is MGHDK and CDR2 is SYGVNS. Trimming pared 6 bases from V and 6 bases from J, leaving 17 bases between. CDR3 sequence: CASREKTGWSEAFF. The CDR3 DNA reads TGTGCCAGCAGGGAGAAAACAGGGTGGTCTGAAGCTTTCTTT.

The chain couples TRBV5-4 to TRBJ2-3, with no clear D. The length of the CDR3 is 13 residues. CDR1 is SGHNT, CDR2 YYREEE, per germline (reference sequence). V lost 4 bases, J lost 9 bases, and 15 bases lay in between. CDR3 protein: CASSNSGVVTQYF. The CDR3 DNA is TGTGCCAGCAGCAACAGTGGGGTAGTGACGCAGTATTTT. The complete variable domain, with remaining parts taken from reference TRBV5-4 and TRBJ2-3, reads ETGVTQSPTHLIKTRGQQVTLRCSSQSGHNTVSWYQQALGQGPQFIFQYYREEENGRGNFPPRFSGLQFPNYSSELNVNALELDDSALYLCASSNSGVVTQYFGPGTRLTVL.

J is TRBJ1-2 and V is TRBV2, with D possibly matching TRBD1 (6 bases). The CDR3 has 15 amino acids. V was clipped by 4 bases and J by 6 bases, with 18 bases between them. Germline V CDR1 and CDR2: SNHLY, FYNNEI. CDR3 sequence: CASSGPNPQGHGYTF. In nucleotides, the CDR3 is TGTGCCAGCAGTGGCCCCAATCCACAGGGCCATGGCTACACCTTC.

The chain recombines TRBV2 with TRBJ1-2, with a weak D call TRBD1 (5 bases). Trimming removed 5 bases from V and 8 bases from J, with 24 bases in between. Germline assignment: CDR1 SNHLY and CDR2 FYNNEI. The CDR3 runs to 16 residues. The DNA of the CDR3 is TGTGCCAGCAGTCTAACCTCGGGACCTCTTCCTCGGGGCTACACCTTC. Protein: CASSLTSGPLPRGYTF.

This clone was found once. In DNA form, the CDR3 reads TGTGCCAGTAGTATAAAAATCGCGCCCGTCCAAGAGACCCAGTACTTC. Protein: CASSIKIAPVQETQYF. The chain joins TRBV19 to TRBJ2-5; D ambiguous. The CDR3 has 16 residues. V shed 2 bases and J shed 1 base, with 14 bases lying between them. The germline CDR1 and CDR2 sequences are LNHDA and SQIVND (reference sequence).

This rearrangement joins TRBV5-1 to TRBJ2-2; the D is unclear. The CDR3 length is 14 residues. The ends were cut back, 0 bases at V and 4 bases at J, with 7 bases in the middle. Germline CDR1 SGHRS, CDR2 YFSETQ. This CDR3 reads CASSLGLPTGELFF. Written as DNA, the CDR3 is TGCGCCAGCAGCTTGGGTCTGCCCACCGGGGAGCTGTTTTTT.

This clone has a single count. The J gene is TRBJ2-5, the V gene TRBV5-6; D unresolved. The CDR3 has 11 amino acids. Trimming cost V 4 bases and J 5 bases, with 6 bases left between them. Germline V lookup: CDR1 SGHDT, CDR2 YYEEEE. The CDR3 nucleotides are TGTGCCAGCAGCGTGAGGGAGACCCAGTACTTC. It specifies CASSVRETQYF.

V is TRBV4-1 and J is TRBJ1-2; the match to TRBD1 covers 11 bases. The V and J ends lost 4 bases and 4 bases, in that order; junction bases with no gene match: 8. CDR1 is MGHRA and CDR2 is YSYEKL in the germline V gene. This CDR3 has 16 residues. The CDR3 DNA follows: TGCGCCAGCAGCCGCGACCGGGACAGGGGGATCTATGGCTACACCTTC. Its protein is CASSRDRDRGIYGYTF.

The rearrangement links TRBV25-1 to TRBJ2-4; possibly TRBD1 for D (6 bases). Trimming pared 5 bases from V and 4 bases from J, leaving 12 bases between. The CDR3 runs to 14 residues. CDR1 MGHDK and CDR2 SYGVNS come from the germline V gene. Here the CDR3 reads CASSLGQGKNIQYF. For the CDR3, the DNA is TGTGCCAGCAGTTTGGGTCAGGGGAAAAACATTCAGTACTTC.

The J gene is TRBJ1-2, the V gene TRBV5-8; D is uncertain. The germline V gene encodes CDR1 SGHTS and CDR2 YDEGEE. CDR3 length equals 15 residues. V was pared by 4 bases and J by 4 bases, with 17 bases between. CDR3 region: CASSLRASVGYGYTF. CDR3 nucleotide sequence: TGTGCCAGCAGCCTGAGGGCCTCGGTGGGCTATGGCTACACCTTC.

The gene calls are TRBV12-5 and TRBJ2-7; 7 bases match TRBD1. The CDR3 covers 16 residues. Germline CDR1 and CDR2: LGHNT and FRNRAP. V was clipped by 0 bases and J by 3 bases; unmatched bases: 8. The CDR3 sequence: CASGLVKGQLLYEQYF. CDR3 sequence (DNA): TGTGCTAGTGGTTTGGTAAAGGGACAGCTCCTCTACGAGCAGTACTTC.

The chain carries TRBV2 and TRBJ2-3; the match to TRBD2 covers 14 bases. Per the germline V gene, CDR1 is SNHLY and CDR2 is FYNNEI. V was clipped by 5 bases and J by 5 bases; unmatched bases: 6. The CDR3 has 16 amino acids. The CDR3 coding sequence is TGTGCCAGCAGTCAGCGACTAGCGGGAGGGATAGATACGCAGTATTTT. It yields the protein CASSQRLAGGIDTQYF.

J is TRBJ2-1 and V is TRBV2, with D possibly TRBD1 on 5 matching bases. The CDR3 has 16 amino acids. The V end was cut by 5 bases, the J end by 9 bases, with 23 bases between. Germline CDR1 and CDR2: SNHLY and FYNNEI. The CDR3 is CASSPQGQSPVPEQFF. The CDR3, as DNA: TGTGCCAGCAGTCCTCAGGGTCAGTCCCCTGTTCCTGAGCAGTTCTTC.

V usage is TRBV28 and J usage is TRBJ2-5; a possible D gene is TRBD2 (6 bases). Germline lookup yields CDR1 MDHEN and CDR2 SYDVKM. Trimming left V 3 bases short and J 5 bases short, with 28 bases between. The CDR3 contains 19 residues. CDR3 loop: CASSLRPVRALSRGETQYF. Here the CDR3 DNA reads TGTGCCAGCAGTTTGAGGCCTGTCCGTGCTTTAAGCCGGGGGGAGACCCAGTACTTC.

J is TRBJ1-3 and V is TRBV30; D remains ambiguous. CDR1 is GTSNPN and CDR2 is SVGIG in the germline V gene (reference sequence). V was cut by 0 bases and J by 0 bases, with 6 bases left in between. The CDR3 runs 14 residues. The CDR3 DNA reads as TGTGCCTGGAGTGTACATGGCTCTGGAAACACCATATATTTT. This gives the protein CAWSVHGSGNTIYF.

The chain employs TRBV11-3 and TRBJ2-1; 7 bases line up with TRBD2. J lost 0 bases, V lost 5 bases, and 4 bases had no gene match. Germline CDR1 reads SGHNT; CDR2 reads YENEEA. The CDR3 runs 15 residues. This CDR3 is CASSVGGDSYNEQFF. The CDR3 bases are TGTGCCAGCAGCGTGGGGGGGGACTCCTACAATGAGCAGTTCTTC.

The V and J genes are TRBV4-1 and TRBJ2-1, with D unresolved. There are 14 residues in the CDR3. Germline assignment: CDR1 MGHRA and CDR2 YSYEKL. The V gene lost 2 bases and the J gene lost 5 bases, with 10 bases spanning the gap. The CDR3: CASSQPQDHNEQFF. The DNA of the CDR3 is TGCGCCAGCAGCCAACCCCAGGATCACAATGAGCAGTTCTTC.

This chain links TRBV2 with TRBJ1-3; TRBD1 might be the D (5 bases). The germline V and J ends were trimmed by 2 bases and 1 base, with 6 bases remaining between them. The CDR3 loop spans 14 amino acids. CDR1 SNHLY and CDR2 FYNNEI come from the germline V gene. The CDR3 region is CASSEWGSGNTIYF. In nucleotides, the CDR3 is TGTGCCAGCAGTGAATGGGGGTCTGGAAACACCATATATTTT.

The chain couples TRBV6-6 to TRBJ2-7; 11 bases are shared with TRBD2. The CDR3 is 15 amino acids. Germline V gives CDR1 MNHNY, CDR2 SVGAGI (reference sequence). The trim removed 5 bases at V and 3 bases at J, leaving 6 bases unmatched. In DNA, the CDR3 is TGTGCCAGCAGTGAGCTAGCGGGAGGCAACTACGAGCAGTACTTC. This encodes CASSELAGGNYEQYF.

The V call is TRBV7-2, the J call TRBJ2-1; TRBD2 matches at 13 bases. This CDR3 has 16 amino acids. The V gene end was trimmed by 3 bases and the J gene end by 9 bases; junction bases not matched to a gene: 8. Germline V gene lookup returns CDR1 SGHTA and CDR2 FQGNSA. The DNA for the CDR3 is TGTGCCAGCAGCTTTGGACTAGCGGGAGTTAACGGTGAGCAGTTCTTC. Amino acid sequence: CASSFGLAGVNGEQFF.

This chain joins TRBV11-3 and TRBJ2-5; 8 nucleotides match TRBD1. The CDR3 totals 14 residues. The ends lost 5 bases at V and 3 bases at J; junction bases unmatched: 5. Germline V gives CDR1 SGHNT, CDR2 YENEEA. The CDR3, as DNA: TGTGCCAGCAGCCTGGGACAGGTCAAAGAGACCCAGTACTTC. Translating it yields CASSLGQVKETQYF.

This CDR3 is CASSLQPGRSNQPQHF. The CDR3 nucleotides are TGTGCCAGCAGCTTACAACCTGGTAGGAGCAATCAGCCCCAGCATTTT. The rearrangement uses TRBV7-8 and TRBJ1-5, with D hard to call. V was pared by 2 bases and J by 1 base, with 12 bases between. This CDR3 contains 16 residues. Germline values: CDR1 SGHVS, CDR2 FQNEAQ.